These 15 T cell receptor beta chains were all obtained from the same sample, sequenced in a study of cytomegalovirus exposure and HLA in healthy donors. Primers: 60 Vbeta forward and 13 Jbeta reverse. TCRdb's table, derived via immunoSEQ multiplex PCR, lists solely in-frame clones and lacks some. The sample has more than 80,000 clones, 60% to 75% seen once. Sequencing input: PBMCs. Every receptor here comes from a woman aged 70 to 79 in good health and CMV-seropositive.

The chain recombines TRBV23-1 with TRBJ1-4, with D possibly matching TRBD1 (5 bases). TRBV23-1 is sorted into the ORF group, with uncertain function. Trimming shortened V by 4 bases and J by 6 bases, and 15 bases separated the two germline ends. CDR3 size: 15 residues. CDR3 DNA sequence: TGCGCCAGCAGTCTTGTTGGGGCGGATGATGAAAAACTGTTTTTT. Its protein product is CASSLVGADDEKLFF.

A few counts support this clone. This CDR3 is CASSQEGIGALQETQYF. The CDR3 DNA reads as TGCGCCAGCAGCCAAGAAGGAATTGGAGCCCTCCAAGAGACCCAGTACTTC. V gene TRBV4-1 combines with J gene TRBJ2-5; no definite D call. The germline V gene has CDR1 MGHRA and CDR2 YSYEKL. The germline V and J ends were trimmed by 0 bases and 1 base, with 15 bases remaining between them. The CDR3 has 17 amino acids.

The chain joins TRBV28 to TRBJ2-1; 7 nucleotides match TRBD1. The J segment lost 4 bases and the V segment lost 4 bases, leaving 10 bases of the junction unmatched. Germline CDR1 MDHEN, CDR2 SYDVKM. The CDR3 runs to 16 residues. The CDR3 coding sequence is TGTGCCAGCAGTTCGGTACAGGGGCCGAAATACAATGAGCAGTTCTTC. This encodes CASSSVQGPKYNEQFF.

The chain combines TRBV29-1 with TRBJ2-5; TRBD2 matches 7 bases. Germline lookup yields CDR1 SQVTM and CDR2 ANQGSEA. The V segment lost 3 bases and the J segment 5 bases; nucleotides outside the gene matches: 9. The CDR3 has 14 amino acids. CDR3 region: CSVDQRGASETQYF. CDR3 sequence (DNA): TGCAGCGTTGACCAGCGGGGCGCGTCGGAGACCCAGTACTTC.

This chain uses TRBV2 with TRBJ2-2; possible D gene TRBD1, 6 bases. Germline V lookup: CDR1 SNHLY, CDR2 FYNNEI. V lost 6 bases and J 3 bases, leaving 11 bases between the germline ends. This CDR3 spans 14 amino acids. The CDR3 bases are TGTGCCAGCAGCCCGGGACACTACACCGGGGAGCTGTTTTTT. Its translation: CASSPGHYTGELFF. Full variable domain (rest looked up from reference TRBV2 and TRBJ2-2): EPEVTQTPSHQVTQMGQEVILRCVPISNHLYFYWYRQILGQKVEFLVSFYNNEISEKSEIFDDQFSVERPDGSNFTLKIRSTKLEDSAMYFCASSPGHYTGELFFGEGSRLTVL.

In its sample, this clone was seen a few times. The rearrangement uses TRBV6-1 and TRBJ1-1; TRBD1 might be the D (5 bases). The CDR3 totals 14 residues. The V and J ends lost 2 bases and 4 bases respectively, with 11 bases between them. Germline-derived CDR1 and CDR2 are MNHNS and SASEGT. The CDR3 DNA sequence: TGTGCCAGCAGTGAAAGGGGCGTCACCACTGAAGCTTTCTTT. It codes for CASSERGVTTEAFF.

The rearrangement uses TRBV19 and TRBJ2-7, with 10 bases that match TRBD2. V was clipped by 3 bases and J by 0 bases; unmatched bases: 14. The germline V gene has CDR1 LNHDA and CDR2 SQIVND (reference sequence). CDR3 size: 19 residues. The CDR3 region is CASSIASGGASGSSYEQYF. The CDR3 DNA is TGTGCCAGTAGTATCGCCAGCGGTGGGGCTAGCGGGAGCTCCTACGAGCAGTACTTC.

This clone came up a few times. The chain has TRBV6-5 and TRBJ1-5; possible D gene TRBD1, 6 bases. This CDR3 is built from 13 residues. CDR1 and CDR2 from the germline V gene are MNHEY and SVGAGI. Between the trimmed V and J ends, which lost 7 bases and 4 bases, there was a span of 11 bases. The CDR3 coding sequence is TGTGCCAGCATGTGGACAGTTAATCAGCCCCAGCATTTT. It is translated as CASMWTVNQPQHF.

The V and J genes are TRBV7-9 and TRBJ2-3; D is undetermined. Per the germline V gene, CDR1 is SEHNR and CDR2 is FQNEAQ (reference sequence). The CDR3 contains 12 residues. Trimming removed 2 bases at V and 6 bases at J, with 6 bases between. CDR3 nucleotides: TGTGCCAGCAGCTTACGTGAGGATACGCAGTATTTT. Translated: CASSLREDTQYF. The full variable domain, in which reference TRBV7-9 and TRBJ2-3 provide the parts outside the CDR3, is DTGVSQNPRHKITKRGQNVTFRCDPISEHNRLYWYRQTLGQGPEFLTYFQNEAQLEKSRLLSDRFSAERPKGSFSTLEIQRTEQGDSAMYLCASSLREDTQYFGPGTRLTVL.

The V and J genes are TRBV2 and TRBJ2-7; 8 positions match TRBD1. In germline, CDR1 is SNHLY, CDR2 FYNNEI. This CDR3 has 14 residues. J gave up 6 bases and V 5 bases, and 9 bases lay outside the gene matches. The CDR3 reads CASSPPGQASEQYF. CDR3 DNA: TGTGCCAGCAGTCCGCCGGGACAGGCGAGCGAGCAGTACTTC.

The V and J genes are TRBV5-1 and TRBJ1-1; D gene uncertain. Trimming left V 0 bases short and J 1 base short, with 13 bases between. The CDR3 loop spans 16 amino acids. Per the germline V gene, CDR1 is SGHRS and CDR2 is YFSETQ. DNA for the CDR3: TGCGCCAGCAGCTTGGATGGCCACACGCCGAACACTGAAGCTTTCTTT. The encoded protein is CASSLDGHTPNTEAFF.

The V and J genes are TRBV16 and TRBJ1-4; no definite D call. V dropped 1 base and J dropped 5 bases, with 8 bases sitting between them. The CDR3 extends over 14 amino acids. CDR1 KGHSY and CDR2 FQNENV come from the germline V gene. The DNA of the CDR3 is TGTGCCAGCAGCCAATTCGGCGGAAATGAAAAACTGTTTTTT. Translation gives CASSQFGGNEKLFF.

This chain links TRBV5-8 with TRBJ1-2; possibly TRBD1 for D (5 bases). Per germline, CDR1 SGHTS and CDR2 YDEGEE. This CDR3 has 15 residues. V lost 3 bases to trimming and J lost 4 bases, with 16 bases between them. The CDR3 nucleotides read TGTGCCAGCAGCTACCCAGGGATTGTTGGCTATGGCTACACCTTC. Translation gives CASSYPGIVGYGYTF.

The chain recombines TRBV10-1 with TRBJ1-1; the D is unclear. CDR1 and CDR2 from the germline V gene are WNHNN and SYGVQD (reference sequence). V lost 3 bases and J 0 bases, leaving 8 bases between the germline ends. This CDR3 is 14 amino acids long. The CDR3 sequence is CASSDGGLNTEAFF. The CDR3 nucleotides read TGCGCCAGCAGTGACGGTGGTTTGAACACTGAAGCTTTCTTT.

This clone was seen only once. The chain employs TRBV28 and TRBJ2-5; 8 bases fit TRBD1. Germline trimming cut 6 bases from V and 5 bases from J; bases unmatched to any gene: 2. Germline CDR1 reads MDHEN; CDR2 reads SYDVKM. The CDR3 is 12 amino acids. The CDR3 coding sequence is TGTGCCAGCAGCCACAGGGGGGAGACCCAGTACTTC. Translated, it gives CASSHRGETQYF. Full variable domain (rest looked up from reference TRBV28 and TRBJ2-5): DVKVTQSSRYLVKRTGEKVFLECVQDMDHENMFWYRQDPGLGLRLIYFSYDVKMKEKGDIPEGYSVSREKKERFSLILESASTNQTSMYLCASSHRGETQYFGPGTRLLVL.